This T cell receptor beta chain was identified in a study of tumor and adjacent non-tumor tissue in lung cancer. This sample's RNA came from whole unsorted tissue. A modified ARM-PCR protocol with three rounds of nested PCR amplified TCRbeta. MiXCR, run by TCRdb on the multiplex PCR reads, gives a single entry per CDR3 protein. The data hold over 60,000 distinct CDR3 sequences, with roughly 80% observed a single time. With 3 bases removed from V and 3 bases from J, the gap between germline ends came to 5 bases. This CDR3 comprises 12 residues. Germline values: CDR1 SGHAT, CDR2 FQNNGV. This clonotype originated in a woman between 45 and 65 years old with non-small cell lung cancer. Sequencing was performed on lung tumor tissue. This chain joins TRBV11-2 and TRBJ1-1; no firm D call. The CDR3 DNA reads TGTGCCAGCAGCTTCGCGTACACTGAAGCTTTCTTT. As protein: CASSFAYTEAFF.